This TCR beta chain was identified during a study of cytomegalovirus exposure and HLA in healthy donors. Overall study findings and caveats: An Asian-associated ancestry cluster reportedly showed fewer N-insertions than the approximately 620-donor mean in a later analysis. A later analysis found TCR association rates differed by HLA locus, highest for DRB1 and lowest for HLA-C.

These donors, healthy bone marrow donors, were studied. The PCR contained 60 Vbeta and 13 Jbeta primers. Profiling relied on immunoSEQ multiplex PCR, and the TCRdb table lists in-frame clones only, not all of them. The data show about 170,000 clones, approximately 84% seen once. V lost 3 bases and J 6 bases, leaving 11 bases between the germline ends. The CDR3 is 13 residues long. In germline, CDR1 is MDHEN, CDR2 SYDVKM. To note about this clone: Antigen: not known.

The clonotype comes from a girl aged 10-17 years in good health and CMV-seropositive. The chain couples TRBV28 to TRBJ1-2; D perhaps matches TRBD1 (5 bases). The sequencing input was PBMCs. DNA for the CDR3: TGTGCCAGCAGTTTCAGGGACTCGGATGGCTACACCTTC. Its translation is CASSFRDSDGYTF.